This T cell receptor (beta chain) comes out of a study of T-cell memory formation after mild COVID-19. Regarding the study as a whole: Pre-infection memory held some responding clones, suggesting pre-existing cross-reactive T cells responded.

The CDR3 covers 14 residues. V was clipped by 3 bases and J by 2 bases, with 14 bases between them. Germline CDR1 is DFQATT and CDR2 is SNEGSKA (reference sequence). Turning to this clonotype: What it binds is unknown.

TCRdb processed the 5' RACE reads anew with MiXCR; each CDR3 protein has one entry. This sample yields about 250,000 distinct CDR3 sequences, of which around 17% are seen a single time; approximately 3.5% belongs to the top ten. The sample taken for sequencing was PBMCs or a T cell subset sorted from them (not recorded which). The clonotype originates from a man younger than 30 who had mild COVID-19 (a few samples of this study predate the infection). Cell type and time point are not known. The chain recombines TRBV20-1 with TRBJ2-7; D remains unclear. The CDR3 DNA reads TGCAGTGCTAGCCTCCCACGGGCCCCCTACGAGCAGTACTTC. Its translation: CSASLPRAPYEQYF.